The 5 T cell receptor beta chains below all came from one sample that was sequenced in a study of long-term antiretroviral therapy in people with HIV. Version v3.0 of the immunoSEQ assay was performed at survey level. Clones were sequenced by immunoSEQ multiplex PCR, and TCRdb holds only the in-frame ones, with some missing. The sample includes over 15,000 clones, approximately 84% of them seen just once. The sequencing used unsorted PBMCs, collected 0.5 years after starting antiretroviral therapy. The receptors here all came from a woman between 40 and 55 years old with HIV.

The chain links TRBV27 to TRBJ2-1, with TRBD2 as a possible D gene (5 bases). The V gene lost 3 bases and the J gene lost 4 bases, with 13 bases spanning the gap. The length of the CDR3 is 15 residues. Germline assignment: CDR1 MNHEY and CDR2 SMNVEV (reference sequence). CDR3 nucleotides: TGTGCCAGCAGTTTTTCAACGGCGGGTTACAATGAGCAGTTCTTC. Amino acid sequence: CASSFSTAGYNEQFF.

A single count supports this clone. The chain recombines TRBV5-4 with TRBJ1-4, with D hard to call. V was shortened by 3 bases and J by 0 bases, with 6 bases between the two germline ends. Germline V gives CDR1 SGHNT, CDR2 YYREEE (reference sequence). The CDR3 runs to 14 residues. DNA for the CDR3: TGTGCCAGCAGCTCAGCCGCAACTAATGAAAAACTGTTTTTT. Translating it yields CASSSAATNEKLFF.

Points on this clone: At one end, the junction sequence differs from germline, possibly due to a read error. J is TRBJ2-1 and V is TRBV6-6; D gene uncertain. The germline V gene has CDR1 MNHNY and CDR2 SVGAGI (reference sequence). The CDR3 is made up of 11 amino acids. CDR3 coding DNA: TGTGCCTGCAGAAGTAGAGATGAGCAGTTCTTC. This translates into CACRSRDEQFF.

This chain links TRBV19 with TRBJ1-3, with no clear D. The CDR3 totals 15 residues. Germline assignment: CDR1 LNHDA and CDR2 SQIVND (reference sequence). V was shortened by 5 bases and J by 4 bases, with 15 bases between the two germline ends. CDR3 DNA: TGTGCCAGTAGTCCGAACCCTTCATGGGGAAACACCATATATTTT. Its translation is CASSPNPSWGNTIYF.

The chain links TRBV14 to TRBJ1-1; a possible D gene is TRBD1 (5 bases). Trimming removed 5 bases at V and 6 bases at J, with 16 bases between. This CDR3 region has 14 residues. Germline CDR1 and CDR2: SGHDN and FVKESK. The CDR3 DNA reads TGTGCCAGCAGCGCCTCCCAGGGTTTCCCTGAAGCTTTCTTT. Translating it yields CASSASQGFPEAFF.